A single TCR beta chain is shown here with its context. The V end was cut by 0 bases, the J end by 7 bases, with 15 bases between. Germline CDR1 reads LGHNA; CDR2 reads YNFKEQ. The CDR3 loop spans 15 amino acids. This entry comes from a study of blood T cell repertoires in COVID-19. This table comes from immunoSEQ multiplex PCR, and its TCRdb copy is limited to in-frame clones, with some not included. The sample shows about 53,000 clones, 90% of them seen only once. This clonotype was obtained from a human donor in a cohort sampled during active COVID-19. Sequenced input: peripheral blood. The rearrangement uses TRBV4-2 and TRBJ1-2; the D gene is possibly TRBD1 (5 bases). This chain's CDR3 is CASSQDLEGAIGYTF. CDR3 bases: TGTGCCAGCAGCCAAGATCTTGAAGGGGCGATTGGCTACACCTTC.